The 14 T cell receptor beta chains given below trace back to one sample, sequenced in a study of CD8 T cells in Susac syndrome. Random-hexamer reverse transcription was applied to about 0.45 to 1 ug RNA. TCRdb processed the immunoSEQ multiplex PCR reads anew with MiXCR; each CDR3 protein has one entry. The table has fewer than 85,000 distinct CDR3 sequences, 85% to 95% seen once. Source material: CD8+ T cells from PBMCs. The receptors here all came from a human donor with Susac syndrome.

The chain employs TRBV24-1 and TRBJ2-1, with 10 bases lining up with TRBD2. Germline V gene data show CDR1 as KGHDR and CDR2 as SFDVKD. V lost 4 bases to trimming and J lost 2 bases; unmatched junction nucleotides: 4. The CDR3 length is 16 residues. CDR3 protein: CATSEPGLAAYNEQFF. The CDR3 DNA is TGTGCCACCAGTGAACCTGGACTAGCGGCCTACAATGAGCAGTTCTTC.

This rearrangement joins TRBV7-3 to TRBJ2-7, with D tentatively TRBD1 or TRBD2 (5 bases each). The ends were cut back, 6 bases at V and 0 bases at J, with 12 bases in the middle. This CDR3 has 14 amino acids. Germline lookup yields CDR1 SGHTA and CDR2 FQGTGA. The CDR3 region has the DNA TGTGCCAGCAGACCGGGACCCAGCTCCTACGAGCAGTACTTC. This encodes CASRPGPSSYEQYF.

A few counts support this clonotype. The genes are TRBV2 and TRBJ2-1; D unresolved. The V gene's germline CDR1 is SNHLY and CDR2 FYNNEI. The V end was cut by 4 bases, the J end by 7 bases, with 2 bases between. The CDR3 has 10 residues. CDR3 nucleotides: TGTGCCAGCAGTGGTAATGAGCAGTTCTTC. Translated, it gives CASSGNEQFF.

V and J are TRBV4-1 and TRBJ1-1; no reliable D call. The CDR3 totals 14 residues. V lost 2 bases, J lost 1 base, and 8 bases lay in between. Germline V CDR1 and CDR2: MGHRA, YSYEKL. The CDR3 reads CASSQPRQNTEAFF. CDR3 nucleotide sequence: TGCGCCAGCAGCCAACCTAGACAGAACACTGAAGCTTTCTTT.

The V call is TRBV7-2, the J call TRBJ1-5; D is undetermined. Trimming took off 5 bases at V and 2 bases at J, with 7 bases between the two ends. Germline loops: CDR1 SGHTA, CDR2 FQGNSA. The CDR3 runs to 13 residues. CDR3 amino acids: CASSGLGNQPQHF. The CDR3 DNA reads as TGTGCCAGCAGCGGCTTGGGCAATCAGCCCCAGCATTTT. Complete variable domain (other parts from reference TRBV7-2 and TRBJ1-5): GAGVSQSPSNKVTEKGKDVELRCDPISGHTALYWYRQSLGQGLEFLIYFQGNSAPDKSGLPSDRFSAERTGGSVSTLTIQRTQQEDSAVYLCASSGLGNQPQHFGDGTRLSIL.

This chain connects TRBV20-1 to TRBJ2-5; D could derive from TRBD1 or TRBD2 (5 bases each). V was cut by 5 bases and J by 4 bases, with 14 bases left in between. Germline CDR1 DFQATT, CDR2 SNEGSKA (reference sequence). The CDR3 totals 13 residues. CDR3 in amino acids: CSAPTAAPETQYF. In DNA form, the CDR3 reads TGCAGTGCTCCGACAGCGGCCCCAGAGACCCAGTACTTC.

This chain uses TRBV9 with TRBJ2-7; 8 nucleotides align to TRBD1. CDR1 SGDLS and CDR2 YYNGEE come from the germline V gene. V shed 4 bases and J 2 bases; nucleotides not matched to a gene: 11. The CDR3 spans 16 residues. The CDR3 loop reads CASSPSRQGNPYEQYF. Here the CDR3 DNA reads TGTGCCAGCAGCCCTTCTCGACAGGGGAATCCCTACGAGCAGTACTTC.

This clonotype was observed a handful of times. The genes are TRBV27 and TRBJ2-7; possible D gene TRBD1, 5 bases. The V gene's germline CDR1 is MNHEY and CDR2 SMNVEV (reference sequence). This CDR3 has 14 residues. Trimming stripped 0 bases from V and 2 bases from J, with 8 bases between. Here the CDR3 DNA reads TGTGCCAGCAGTTTATCAGGGGCCCCCTACGAGCAGTACTTC. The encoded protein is CASSLSGAPYEQYF.

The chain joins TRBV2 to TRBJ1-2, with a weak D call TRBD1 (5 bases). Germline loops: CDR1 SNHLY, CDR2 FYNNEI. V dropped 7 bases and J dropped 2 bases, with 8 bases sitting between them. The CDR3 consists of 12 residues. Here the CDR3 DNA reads TGTGCCAGCATTTGGGACAACTATGGCTACACCTTC. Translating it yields CASIWDNYGYTF.

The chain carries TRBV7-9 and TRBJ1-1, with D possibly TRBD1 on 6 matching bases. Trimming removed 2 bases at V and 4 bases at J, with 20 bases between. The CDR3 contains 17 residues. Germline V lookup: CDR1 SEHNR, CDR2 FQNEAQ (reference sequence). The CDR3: CASSLPEGRGPGTEAFF. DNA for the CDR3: TGTGCCAGCAGCTTACCCGAAGGACGGGGGCCAGGCACTGAAGCTTTCTTT.

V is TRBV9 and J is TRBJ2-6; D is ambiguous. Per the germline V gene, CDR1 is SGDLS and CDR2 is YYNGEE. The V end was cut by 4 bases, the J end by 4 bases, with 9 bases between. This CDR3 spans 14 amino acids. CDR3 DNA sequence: TGTGCCAGCAGCTCCCCTCCCGGGGCCAACGTCCTGACTTTC. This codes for CASSSPPGANVLTF.

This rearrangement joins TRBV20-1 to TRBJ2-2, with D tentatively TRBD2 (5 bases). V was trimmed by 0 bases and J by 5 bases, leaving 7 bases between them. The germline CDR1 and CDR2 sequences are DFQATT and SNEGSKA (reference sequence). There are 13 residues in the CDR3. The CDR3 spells CSARDGGTGELFF. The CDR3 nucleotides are TGCAGTGCTAGAGACGGCGGGACCGGGGAGCTGTTTTTT.

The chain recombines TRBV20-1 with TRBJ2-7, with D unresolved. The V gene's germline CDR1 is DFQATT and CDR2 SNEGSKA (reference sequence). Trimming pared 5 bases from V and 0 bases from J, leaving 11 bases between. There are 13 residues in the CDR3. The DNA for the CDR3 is TGCAGTGCTGGATCGGACGGCTCCTACGAGCAGTACTTC. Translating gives CSAGSDGSYEQYF.

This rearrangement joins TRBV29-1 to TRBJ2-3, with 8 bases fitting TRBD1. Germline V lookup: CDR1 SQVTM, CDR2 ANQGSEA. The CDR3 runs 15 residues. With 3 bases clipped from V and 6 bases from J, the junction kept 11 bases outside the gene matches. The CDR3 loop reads CSVEGSRDRRDTQYF. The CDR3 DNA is TGCAGCGTTGAGGGTTCCCGGGACAGGAGGGATACGCAGTATTTT.